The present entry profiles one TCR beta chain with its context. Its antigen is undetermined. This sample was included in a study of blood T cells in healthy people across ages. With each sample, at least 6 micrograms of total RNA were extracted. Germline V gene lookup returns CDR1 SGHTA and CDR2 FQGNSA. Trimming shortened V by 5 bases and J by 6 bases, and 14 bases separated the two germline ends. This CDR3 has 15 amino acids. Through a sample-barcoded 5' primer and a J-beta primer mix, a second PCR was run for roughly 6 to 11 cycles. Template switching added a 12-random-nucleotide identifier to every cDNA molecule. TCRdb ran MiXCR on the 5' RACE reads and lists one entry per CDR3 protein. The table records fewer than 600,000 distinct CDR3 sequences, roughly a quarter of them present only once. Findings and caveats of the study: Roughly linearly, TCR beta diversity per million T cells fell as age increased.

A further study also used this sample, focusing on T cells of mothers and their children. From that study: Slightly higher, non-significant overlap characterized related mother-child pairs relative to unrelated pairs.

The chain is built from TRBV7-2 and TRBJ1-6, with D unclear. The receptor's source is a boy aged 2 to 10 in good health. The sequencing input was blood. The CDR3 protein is CASSARTLGNSPLHF. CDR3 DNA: TGTGCCAGCAGCGCCCGGACCCTGGGTAATTCACCCCTCCACTTT.